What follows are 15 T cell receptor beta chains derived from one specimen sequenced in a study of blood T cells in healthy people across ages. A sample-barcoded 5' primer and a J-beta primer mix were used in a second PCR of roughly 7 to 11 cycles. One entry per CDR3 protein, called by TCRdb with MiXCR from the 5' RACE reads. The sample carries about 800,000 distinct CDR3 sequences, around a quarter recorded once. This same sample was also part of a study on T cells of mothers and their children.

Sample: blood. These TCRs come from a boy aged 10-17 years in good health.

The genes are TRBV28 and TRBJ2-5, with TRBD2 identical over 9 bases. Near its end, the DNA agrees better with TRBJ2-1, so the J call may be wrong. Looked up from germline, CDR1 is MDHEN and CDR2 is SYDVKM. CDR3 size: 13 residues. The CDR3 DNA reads TGTGCCAGCAGTGAACGGACTAGCGATGAGCAGTTCTTC. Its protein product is CASSERTSDEQFF.

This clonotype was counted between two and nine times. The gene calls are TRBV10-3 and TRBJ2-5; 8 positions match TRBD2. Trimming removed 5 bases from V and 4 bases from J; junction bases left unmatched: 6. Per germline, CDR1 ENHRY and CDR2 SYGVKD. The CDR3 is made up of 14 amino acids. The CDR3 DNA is TGTGCCATCAGTTTGGGACTAGGAGGAGAGACCCAGTACTTC. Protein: CAISLGLGGETQYF.

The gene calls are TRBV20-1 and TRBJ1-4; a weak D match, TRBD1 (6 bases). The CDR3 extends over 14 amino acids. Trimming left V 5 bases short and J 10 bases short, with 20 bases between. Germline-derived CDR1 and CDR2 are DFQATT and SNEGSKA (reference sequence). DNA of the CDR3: TGCAGTGCTGATTCGGGACACCCAAACGGAAAACTGTTTTTT. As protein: CSADSGHPNGKLFF.

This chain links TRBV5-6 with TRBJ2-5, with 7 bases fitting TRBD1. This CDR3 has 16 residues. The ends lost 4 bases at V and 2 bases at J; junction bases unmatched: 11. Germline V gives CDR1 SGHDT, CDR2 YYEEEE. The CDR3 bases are TGTGCCAGCAGCACCCTCGGACAGGTCTGGCAAGAGACCCAGTACTTC. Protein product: CASSTLGQVWQETQYF. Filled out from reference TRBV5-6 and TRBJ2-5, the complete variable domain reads DAGVTQSPTHLIKTRGQQVTLRCSPKSGHDTVSWYQQALGQGPQFIFQYYEEEERQRGNFPDRFSGHQFPNYSSELNVNALLLGDSALYLCASSTLGQVWQETQYFGPGTRLLVL.

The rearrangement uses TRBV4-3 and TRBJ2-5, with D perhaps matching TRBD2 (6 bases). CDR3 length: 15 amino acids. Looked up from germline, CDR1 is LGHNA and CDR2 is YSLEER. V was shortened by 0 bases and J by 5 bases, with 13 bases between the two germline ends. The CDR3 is CASSQDAESGETQYF. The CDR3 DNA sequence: TGCGCCAGCAGCCAAGATGCGGAGAGCGGGGAGACCCAGTACTTC.

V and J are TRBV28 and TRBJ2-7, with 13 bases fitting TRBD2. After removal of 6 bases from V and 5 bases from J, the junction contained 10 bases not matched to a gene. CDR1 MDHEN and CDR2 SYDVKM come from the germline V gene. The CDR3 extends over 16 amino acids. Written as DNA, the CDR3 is TGTGCCAGCAGCCGCAGACTAGCGGGAGGTTTCGACGAGCAGTACTTC. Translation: CASSRRLAGGFDEQYF.

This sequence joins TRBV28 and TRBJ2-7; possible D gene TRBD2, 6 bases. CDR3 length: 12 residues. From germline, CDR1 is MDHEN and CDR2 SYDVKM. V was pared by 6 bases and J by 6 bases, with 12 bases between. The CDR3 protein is CASSQTSTEQYF. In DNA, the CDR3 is TGTGCCAGCAGCCAGACTAGTACCGAGCAGTACTTC.

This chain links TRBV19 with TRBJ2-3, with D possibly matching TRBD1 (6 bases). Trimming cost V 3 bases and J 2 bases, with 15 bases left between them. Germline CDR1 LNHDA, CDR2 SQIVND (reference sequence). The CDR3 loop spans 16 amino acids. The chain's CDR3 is CASSIGTRGITDTQYF. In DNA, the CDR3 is TGTGCCAGTAGTATCGGGACAAGGGGGATCACAGATACGCAGTATTTT.

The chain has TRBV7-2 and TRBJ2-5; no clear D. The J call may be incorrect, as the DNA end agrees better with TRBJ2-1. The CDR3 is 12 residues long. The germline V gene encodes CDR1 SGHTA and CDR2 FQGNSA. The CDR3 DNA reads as TGTGCCAGCAGCTTCCCCCCCAATGAGCAGTTCTTC. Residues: CASSFPPNEQFF.

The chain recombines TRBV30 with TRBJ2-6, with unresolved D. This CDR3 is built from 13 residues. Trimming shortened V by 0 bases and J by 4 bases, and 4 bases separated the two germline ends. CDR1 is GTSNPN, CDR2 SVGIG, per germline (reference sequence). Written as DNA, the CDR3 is TGTGCCTGGAGTGTCGTCGGGGCCAACGTCCTGACTTTC. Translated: CAWSVVGANVLTF.

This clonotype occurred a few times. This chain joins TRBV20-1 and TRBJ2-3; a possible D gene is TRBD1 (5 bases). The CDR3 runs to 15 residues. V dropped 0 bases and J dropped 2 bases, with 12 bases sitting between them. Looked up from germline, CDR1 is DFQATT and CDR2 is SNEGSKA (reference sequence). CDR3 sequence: CSARDWGGPTDTQYF. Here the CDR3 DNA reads TGCAGTGCTAGAGATTGGGGCGGTCCCACAGATACGCAGTATTTT.

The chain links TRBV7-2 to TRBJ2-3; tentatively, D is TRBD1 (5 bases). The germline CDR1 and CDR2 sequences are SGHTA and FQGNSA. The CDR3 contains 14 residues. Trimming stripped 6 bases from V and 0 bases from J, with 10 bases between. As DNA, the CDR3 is TGTGCCAGCAGTGCGACAGAGAGCACAGATACGCAGTATTTT. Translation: CASSATESTDTQYF.

The CDR3 here is CASGGLAGGEQFF. The DNA for the CDR3 is TGCGCCAGCGGCGGACTAGCGGGAGGGGAGCAGTTCTTC. This chain uses TRBV5-1 with TRBJ2-5; 15 bases map to TRBD2. The J call may be wrong; the DNA end is better matched by TRBJ2-1. The V gene's germline CDR1 is SGHRS and CDR2 YFSETQ. The CDR3 spans 13 residues.

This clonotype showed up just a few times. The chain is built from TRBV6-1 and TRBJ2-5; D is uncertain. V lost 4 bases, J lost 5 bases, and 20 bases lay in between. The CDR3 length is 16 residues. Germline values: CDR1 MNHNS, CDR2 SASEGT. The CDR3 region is CASSASAHNRGETQYF. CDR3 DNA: TGTGCCAGCAGTGCCTCAGCACACAATCGTGGCGAGACCCAGTACTTC.

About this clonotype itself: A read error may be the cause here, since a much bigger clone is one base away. The CDR3 here is CASSLGGTGAPSEQYF. DNA of the CDR3: TGTGCCAGCAGCTTAGGGGGGACAGGGGCACCCTCCGAGCAGTACTTC. J is TRBJ2-7 and V is TRBV7-2; 10 positions agree with TRBD1. This CDR3 is built from 16 residues. In germline, CDR1 is SGHTA, CDR2 FQGNSA. Losses at the gene ends were 1 base for V and 6 bases for J; bases not matched to a gene: 9.